This TCR beta chain was found in a study of blood T cell repertoires in COVID-19. About the research overall: There were acute and convalescent COVID-19 samples, and they came from the United States, Italy and Spain. Nucleic acid was either cDNA or gDNA, and it came from T cells, B-cell-depleted T cells, or PBMCs.

This CDR3 has 15 amino acids. Germline CDR1 and CDR2: SGHTA and FQGTGA. Between the trimmed V and J ends, which lost 5 bases and 2 bases, there was a span of 16 bases. In the authors' workflow: From reference gene primer amplification, estimates of nucleated cell counts were derived. Profiled with immunoSEQ multiplex PCR; TCRdb holds only in-frame clones, not every one. The D gene and trimming were derived from the DNA, and the V and J assignments and clone size from that table. The sample records more than 250,000 clones, less than 90% being singletons. The chain combines TRBV7-3 with TRBJ2-7, with a possible D match to TRBD2 (5 bases). The sequenced sample consisted of peripheral blood. This TCR was recovered from a man aged 55 to 70 who had recovered from COVID-19. The CDR3 nucleotides are TGTGCCAGCAGCCTAGCTCCTAGCTCCCCCTACGAGCAGTACTTC. Protein sequence: CASSLAPSSPYEQYF.